The 2 T cell receptor beta chains below were found in one sample sequenced in a study of blood T cells in healthy people across ages. The authors ran a second PCR of about 7 to 11 cycles using a sample-barcoded 5' primer and a J-beta primer mix. One entry per CDR3 protein results from TCRdb running MiXCR on the 5' RACE reads. Among 1,300,000 or so distinct CDR3 sequences listed, 45% to 70% were seen once. What was sequenced was blood. Receptor source: a man between 18 and 35 years old in good health.

This chain links TRBV7-8 with TRBJ2-4, with 8 nucleotides matching TRBD1. The closer fit of TRBJ2-7 to the DNA end suggests the J call may be wrong. The germline V gene has CDR1 SGHVS and CDR2 FQNEAQ. The CDR3 extends over 16 amino acids. The CDR3 sequence: CASSLFPDRDFYEQYF. In DNA form, the CDR3 reads TGTGCCAGCAGCTTATTCCCGGACAGGGATTTTTACGAGCAGTACTTC.

The count of this clonotype is one. Here the CDR3 DNA reads TGCAGTCTAGCGGGGGGAGCTAACGAGCAGTACTTC. This codes for CSLAGGANEQYF. The rearrangement joins TRBV20-1 to TRBJ2-5, with TRBD2 matching 11 bases. The J call may be faulty, since TRBJ2-7 better matches the DNA end. This CDR3 has 12 amino acids. Germline CDR1 reads DFQATT; CDR2 reads SNEGSKA (reference sequence).